Described below is a single TCR beta chain sequence and its context. What it binds is not known. Germline V lookup: CDR1 SGHTA, CDR2 FQGNSA. The CDR3 sequence is 14 residues long. The trim removed 7 bases at V and 11 bases at J, leaving 14 bases unmatched. The sample originates from a study of cytomegalovirus exposure and HLA in healthy donors. It was with 60 Vbeta and 13 Jbeta primers that the PCR ran. Clones were read by immunoSEQ multiplex PCR, and TCRdb kept only the in-frame ones, dropping some. Among roughly 170,000 clones listed, about 80% were seen once. Notes on the study in general: Further analysis, carried out later, found HLA-associated TCR beta chains more clonally expanded than equally common other chains.

The chain employs TRBV7-2 and TRBJ1-1, with TRBD1 identical over 9 bases. Input material: PBMCs. This clonotype originated in a woman aged 25 to 45 in good health and CMV-seronegative. The DNA of the CDR3 is TGTGCCAGCATCTTCGTAACAGGGGGCGGGATGGCTTTCTTT. Translation gives CASIFVTGGGMAFF.